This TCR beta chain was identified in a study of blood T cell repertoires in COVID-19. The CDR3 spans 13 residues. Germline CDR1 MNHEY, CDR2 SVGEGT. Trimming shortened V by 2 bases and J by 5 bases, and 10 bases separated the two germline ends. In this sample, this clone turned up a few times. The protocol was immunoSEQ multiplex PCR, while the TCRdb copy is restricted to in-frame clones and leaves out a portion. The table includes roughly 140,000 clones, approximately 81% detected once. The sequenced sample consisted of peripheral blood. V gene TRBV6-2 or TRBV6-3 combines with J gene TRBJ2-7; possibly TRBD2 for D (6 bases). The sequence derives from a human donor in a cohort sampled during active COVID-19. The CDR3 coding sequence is TGTGCCAGCAGTTACATTGGAGGGAACGAGCAGTACTTC. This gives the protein CASSYIGGNEQYF.